Detailed here is one T cell receptor (beta chain). The antigen it binds to is not known. It has no much larger one-base neighbor in the sample; base qualities were not kept. Trimming takes 2 bases from V and 7 bases from J, and the germline ends sit 9 bases apart. CDR1 and CDR2, per the germline V gene, are KGHSH and LQKENI. Measured from the cysteine to the phenylalanine, the CDR3 is 13 residues long. Only the CDR3 region is kept as DNA, spanning 39 bases read in frame from base 1. Each donor gave one peripheral blood draw, approximately 100 mL on average, collected into heparinised tubes. A BD FACSAria II and a panel including CD45RO, CCR7, CD25, CD127, CD95 and CD27 were used to sort naive, central memory, regulatory and stem cell-like memory CD4+ T cells. Every sorted population had a purity above 95%. PBMCs were isolated immediately by Lymphoprep density gradient centrifugation and stained directly without culture. Samples were stained and sorted in pairs, with one healthy donor and one patient per experiment, so that batch effects were minimized.

The entire amount of isolated RNA was reverse transcribed using the High Capacity cDNA Reverse Transcription Kit, so the sequenced TCRB transcripts were expressed ones. Deep immunoSEQ sequencing was performed on naive, central memory and regulatory T cell samples, with an average of around 3.4 million total reads per sample. Sorted cells were lysed in RLT buffer, and RNA was extracted using DNase-treated RNeasy Micro or Mini kits according to cell number. To prevent cross-contamination, every cell subset was processed on its own, while patient and healthy donor samples were processed together. The immunoSEQ multiplex PCR was used to amplify TCRB sequences from cDNA, yielding 87-bp fragments that span the CDR3 region. The amplicons were sequenced using the Illumina HiSeq platform. Concerning the study's data processing: Synthetic template baselines were used to correct PCR bias computationally, reads within Hamming distance 2 were collapsed together, and singletons that could not be merged were discarded. Reads were aligned to IMGT to assign V, D and J genes, CDR3 length, and insertions or deletions at six rearrangement sites. Within each subset, clonotype counts were normalized to sorted cell number, after which true diversity and Gini coefficients were computed with the tcR R package. The overlap coefficient, calculated on TCRB nucleotide sequences, was used to measure repertoire sharing. Out-of-frame TCRB sequences from naive cells were analyzed as a proxy for the pre-selection repertoire. This immuneACCESS table, as held by TCRdb, lists in-frame sequences with V and J called but not all clones. Of the missing ones, under half trace to an unresolved V gene in checked studies; the others have no known cause. Clone size and V and J calls were adopted from that table, with D and trimming inferred from the DNA. The sample table contains 850,000 to 900,000 clones; only one count was recorded for 17% of them. The ten most abundant clones make up 0.023% of the sample.

This sample is part of a study of beta chain features in type 1 diabetes (dated by TCRdb to 2016 to 2019). Regarding the complete study: Mean age, gender distribution, total cell number and subset yield did not differ between patients and healthy donors. The study compared the TCRB repertoires of sorted circulating CD4+ T cell subsets in recently diagnosed type 1 diabetes patients with those in matched healthy donors. A total of under 120,000,000 sorted cells were examined across all samples, and RNA yield correlated strongly with the number of cells per subset. Whereas all 30 or so donors provided naive and central memory subsets, regulatory and stem cell-like memory subsets were isolated from just 8 patients and about 8 healthy donors. Results and caveats for the whole study, not just this receptor: Sequencing cDNA rather than genomic DNA could over-represent highly expressing activated cells, although activation and CD3 levels did not differ between groups. A moderate but significant shortening of TCRB CDR3 length was observed in type 1 diabetes patients in all four CD4+ subsets. The naive, central memory and regulatory TCRB repertoires appeared to resemble one another more closely among patients than among healthy donors. Shorter templates might be favored by PCR, yet because patient and control samples were amplified and corrected together, any such skew would affect both groups equally. At VDJ recombination sites, type 1 diabetes patients had fewer insertions and more deleted nucleotides, which implies abnormalities in thymic rearrangement. Because small numbers of individuals were included in the HLA sub-analyses, any influence of HLA type on TCRB rearrangement was left unresolved.

This sequence was found in a woman aged 18-29 years in good health. The sequence joins TRBV18 to TRBJ1-5; there is no confident call for the D gene. The sample consisted of naive CD4+ T cells from blood. In light of the paper, this sample's cell subset or site label describes: true naive CD4+ T cells. The CDR3 reads CASSPDAIQPQHF. The DNA sequence is given as TGTGCCAGCTCACCAGACGCAATCCAGCCCCAGCATTTT.